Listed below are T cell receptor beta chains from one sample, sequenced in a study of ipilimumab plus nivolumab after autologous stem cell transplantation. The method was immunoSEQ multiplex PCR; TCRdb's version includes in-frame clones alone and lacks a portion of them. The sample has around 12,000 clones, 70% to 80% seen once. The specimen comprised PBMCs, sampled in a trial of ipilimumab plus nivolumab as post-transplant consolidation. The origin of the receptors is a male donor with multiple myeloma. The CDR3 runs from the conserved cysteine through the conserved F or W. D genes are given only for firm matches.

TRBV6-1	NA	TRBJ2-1	CASIRLGGGYNEQFF	TGTGCCAGCATTAGACTAGGGGGGGGCTACAATGAGCAGTTCTTC
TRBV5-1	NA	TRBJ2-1	CASSLAPGSYNEQFF	TGCGCCAGCAGCTTGGCACCGGGCTCCTACAATGAGCAGTTCTTC
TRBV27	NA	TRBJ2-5	CASSLGQGQTQYF	TGTGCCAGCAGTTTAGGGCAGGGTCAGACCCAGTACTTC
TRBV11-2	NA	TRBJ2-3	CASSSMQYF	TGTGCCAGCAGCTCTATGCAGTATTTT
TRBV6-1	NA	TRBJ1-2	CASVAGGGYGYTF	TGTGCCAGCGTGGCGGGGGGCGGGTATGGCTACACCTTC
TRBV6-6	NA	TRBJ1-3	CASSSTVDTIYF	TGTGCCAGCAGCTCGACCGTGGACACCATATATTTT
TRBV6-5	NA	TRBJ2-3	CASRFRDTQYF	TGTGCCAGCAGATTCAGAGATACGCAGTATTTT
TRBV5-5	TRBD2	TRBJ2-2	CASSVAGGFTGELFF	TGTGCCAGCAGCGTAGCGGGGGGGTTCACCGGGGAGCTGTTTTTT
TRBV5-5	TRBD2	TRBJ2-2	CASSLSGTRFPGELFF	TGTGCCAGCAGCTTATCCGGGACTAGGTTCCCCGGGGAGCTGTTTTTT
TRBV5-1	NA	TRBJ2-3	CASSPDGISTDTQYF	TGCGCCAGCAGCCCGGACGGTATTAGCACAGATACGCAGTATTTT